The entry below describes one TCR beta chain. Libraries were prepared by immunoSEQ multiplex PCR; TCRdb keeps only in-frame clonotypes and omits some of them. This table has around 50,000 clones, 88% appearing once. The CDR3 has 14 amino acids. V was cut by 3 bases and J by 5 bases, with 14 bases left in between. Germline assignment: CDR1 SGHNT and CDR2 YYREEE (reference sequence). This entry belongs to a study of blood T cell repertoires in COVID-19. Input material: peripheral blood. This sequence joins TRBV5-4 and TRBJ2-5; maybe TRBD2 (6 bases). The source of this sequence is a man between 50 and 59 years old with active COVID-19. DNA for the CDR3: TGTGCCAGCAGCTCGGAGGGCCTTCGGGAGACCCAGTACTTC. It is translated as CASSSEGLRETQYF.